The 12 T cell receptor beta chains presented below share a single source sample, sequenced in a study of CD4 T cells in relation to SARS-CoV-2 and coronaviruses (dated by TCRdb to the early 2020s). The library came from the immunoSEQ multiplex PCR assay. TCRdb retrieved this table from immuneACCESS and kept in-frame rearrangements only. Not all clones are present; in checked studies, unresolved V genes account for under half, and no reason is known for the remainder. Recorded for this sample are approximately 60,000 clones; around 92% of them occurred a single time. The ten largest clones capture roughly 0.39% of the sample. The sample taken for sequencing was naive CD4+ T cells from PBMCs. Taken with the paper, the label for cell subset or site translates to: naive CD4+ T cells isolated by negative enrichment. The receptors originated from an adult with COVID-19.

CDR3 in amino acids: CASSRPGYSGNTIYF. Here the CDR3 DNA reads TGTGCCAGCAGTCGGCCAGGGTACTCTGGAAACACCATATATTTT. The rearrangement links TRBV28 to TRBJ1-3; D may be TRBD1 (5 bases). The CDR3 is 15 residues long. Trimming removed 5 bases from V and 0 bases from J, with 11 bases in between. Germline V gene data show CDR1 as MDHEN and CDR2 as SYDVKM.

The rearrangement links TRBV11-2 to TRBJ1-2; 12 bases align to TRBD1. This CDR3 contains 18 residues. The germline V gene has CDR1 SGHAT and CDR2 FQNNGV. The V and J ends lost 3 bases and 1 base, in that order; junction bases with no gene match: 9. The CDR3 DNA is TGTGCCAGCAGCTTGAAAGGGGACAGGGGGCGGGTTAACTATGGCTACACCTTC. This gives the protein CASSLKGDRGRVNYGYTF.

This chain uses TRBV5-1 with TRBJ1-1; D remains ambiguous. Trimming stripped 4 bases from V and 5 bases from J, with 15 bases between. CDR1 SGHRS and CDR2 YFSETQ come from the germline V gene. The CDR3 length is 14 residues. Written as DNA, the CDR3 is TGCGCCAGCAGCCCGGGAGGATTAGGGACTGAAGCTTTCTTT. This gives the protein CASSPGGLGTEAFF.

This chain connects TRBV6-5 to TRBJ1-2, with D possibly being TRBD1 (5 bases). This CDR3 region has 14 residues. Trimming took 9 bases from V and 3 from J, leaving 17 bases between them. The germline CDR1 and CDR2 sequences are MNHEY and SVGAGI. CDR3 nucleotides: TGTGCCAGTAGCCCCCGGGGGGTAGACTATGGCTACACCTTC. Translating gives CASSPRGVDYGYTF.

The chain couples TRBV5-8 to TRBJ2-3, with a possible D match to TRBD1 (5 bases). The CDR3 has 14 residues. Germline V gene lookup returns CDR1 SGHTS and CDR2 YDEGEE. The V end was cut by 4 bases, the J end by 1 base, with 10 bases between. The CDR3 DNA is TGTGCCAGCAGCCTAACGACAGGCACAGATACGCAGTATTTT. Its protein product is CASSLTTGTDTQYF.

The V call is TRBV28, the J call TRBJ2-3; possibly TRBD2 for D (5 bases). The CDR3 contains 13 residues. Trimming cost V 4 bases and J 8 bases, with 13 bases left between them. CDR1 MDHEN and CDR2 SYDVKM come from the germline V gene. The CDR3, as DNA: TGTGCCAGCAGTTGGACTGATCGAGGTACGCAGTATTTT. As protein: CASSWTDRGTQYF. The complete variable domain, with remaining parts taken from reference TRBV28 and TRBJ2-3, reads DVKVTQSSRYLVKRTGEKVFLECVQDMDHENMFWYRQDPGLGLRLIYFSYDVKMKEKGDIPEGYSVSREKKERFSLILESASTNQTSMYLCASSWTDRGTQYFGPGTRLTVL.

The CDR3 nucleotides read TGTGCCAGCAGCCAAGATCGAGACGGGGCGAAGACCCAGTACTTC. It is translated as CASSQDRDGAKTQYF. The chain uses TRBV14 and TRBJ2-5; D could derive from TRBD1 or TRBD2 (5 bases each). V was pared by 0 bases and J by 6 bases, with 14 bases between. Germline V lookup: CDR1 SGHDN, CDR2 FVKESK. This CDR3 is 15 amino acids long.

The rearrangement joins TRBV10-3 to TRBJ1-1; 11 bases line up with TRBD1. CDR1 and CDR2 (germline): ENHRY, SYGVKD. The CDR3 loop spans 13 amino acids. The V segment lost 11 bases and the J segment 3 bases; nucleotides outside the gene matches: 5. CDR3 region: CAVGQGAYTEAFF. DNA for the CDR3: TGTGCCGTAGGACAGGGGGCATACACTGAAGCTTTCTTT.

The rearrangement links TRBV5-8 to TRBJ1-4; no definite D call. Trimming cost V 0 bases and J 4 bases, with 7 bases left between them. Germline values: CDR1 SGHTS, CDR2 YDEGEE. The CDR3 has 14 residues. In DNA, the CDR3 is TGTGCCAGCAGCTTGGGCTTAGGTAATGAAAAACTGTTTTTT. As protein: CASSLGLGNEKLFF. Filled out from reference TRBV5-8 and TRBJ1-4, the complete variable domain reads EAGVTQSPTHLIKTRGQQATLRCSPISGHTSVYWYQQALGLGLQFLLWYDEGEERNRGNFPPRFSGRQFPNYSSELNVNALELEDSALYLCASSLGLGNEKLFFGSGTQLSVL.

V usage is TRBV6-5 and J usage is TRBJ1-2; no clear D gene. The CDR3 covers 13 residues. V was shortened by 6 bases and J by 7 bases, with 15 bases between the two germline ends. Germline V gives CDR1 MNHEY, CDR2 SVGAGI. CDR3 protein: CASSRTLTRGYTF. CDR3 sequence (DNA): TGTGCCAGCAGCCGAACCTTGACGCGTGGCTACACCTTC.

The chain couples TRBV28 to TRBJ1-3, with TRBD1 as a possible D gene (6 bases). CDR3 length: 14 amino acids. The V gene's germline CDR1 is MDHEN and CDR2 SYDVKM. V lost 4 bases to trimming and J lost 2 bases, with 9 bases between them. In nucleotides, the CDR3 is TGTGCCAGCAGTTCCAGGGGTCCTGGAAACACCATATATTTT. This sequence encodes CASSSRGPGNTIYF.

This CDR3 reads CASSGTSGSSYNEQFF. The CDR3 coding sequence is TGTGCCAGCAGCGGGACTAGCGGGAGCTCCTACAATGAGCAGTTCTTC. The chain employs TRBV28 and TRBJ2-1, with 14 bases aligning to TRBD2. Germline CDR1 and CDR2: MDHEN and SYDVKM. This CDR3 is built from 16 residues. V trimming: 6 bases; J trimming: 0 bases; junction bases outside the gene matches: 1.